This T cell receptor beta chain was captured in a study of T cells after yellow fever vaccination. TCRdb passed the 5' RACE reads through MiXCR, listing each CDR3 protein once. The repertoire holds tens of thousands of distinct CDR3 sequences, with approximately 7.7% as singletons. The source material was CD8+ T cells sorted from PBMCs, sampled 5 to 6 days after the first yellow fever vaccination. The TCR was taken from a man aged 18 to 30 who received the YFV17D yellow fever vaccine.

The CDR3: CATSAGGITEAFF. For the CDR3, the DNA is TGTGCCACCAGTGCAGGGGGTATCACTGAAGCTTTCTTT. The V gene is TRBV24-1, the J gene TRBJ1-1; 7 bases fit TRBD1. Germline-derived CDR1 and CDR2 are KGHDR and SFDVKD. V dropped 5 bases and J dropped 4; count of bases not matched to a gene: 3. The CDR3 is 13 amino acids.